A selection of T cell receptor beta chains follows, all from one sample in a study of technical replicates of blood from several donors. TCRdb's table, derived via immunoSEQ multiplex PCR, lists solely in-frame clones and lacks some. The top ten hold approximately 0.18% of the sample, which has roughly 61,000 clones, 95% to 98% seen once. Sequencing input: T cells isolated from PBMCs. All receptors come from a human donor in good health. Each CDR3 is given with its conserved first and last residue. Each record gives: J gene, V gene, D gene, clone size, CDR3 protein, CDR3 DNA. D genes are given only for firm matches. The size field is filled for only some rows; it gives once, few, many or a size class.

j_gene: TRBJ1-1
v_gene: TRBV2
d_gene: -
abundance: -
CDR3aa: CASSEEVVRYSEAFF
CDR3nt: TGTGCCAGCAGTGAAGAAGTGGTCAGGTATTCTGAAGCTTTCTTT

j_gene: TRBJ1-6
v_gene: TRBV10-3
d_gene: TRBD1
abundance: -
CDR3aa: CAISGQGHNSPLHF
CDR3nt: TGTGCCATCAGTGGACAGGGGCATAATTCACCCCTCCACTTT

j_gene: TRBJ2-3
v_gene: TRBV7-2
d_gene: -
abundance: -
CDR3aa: CASSLVGGGALSDTQYF
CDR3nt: TGTGCCAGCAGCTTGGTGGGAGGGGGGGCATTATCAGATACGCAGTATTTT

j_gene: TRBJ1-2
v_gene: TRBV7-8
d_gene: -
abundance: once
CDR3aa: CASSLESRTHYGYTF
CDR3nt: TGTGCCAGCAGCTTAGAGTCGAGGACTCACTATGGCTACACCTTC

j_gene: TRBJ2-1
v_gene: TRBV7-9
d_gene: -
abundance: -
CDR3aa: CASSAGSYNEQFF
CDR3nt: TGTGCCAGCTCGGCGGGGAGCTACAATGAGCAGTTCTTC

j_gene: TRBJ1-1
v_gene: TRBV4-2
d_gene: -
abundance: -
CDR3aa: CASSQDRGEGMNTEAFF
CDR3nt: TGTGCCAGCAGCCAAGATCGAGGGGAGGGGATGAACACTGAAGCTTTCTTT

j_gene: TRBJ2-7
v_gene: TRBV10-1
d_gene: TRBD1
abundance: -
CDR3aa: CASSESRTGHYEQYF
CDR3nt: TGCGCCAGCAGTGAGTCGAGGACAGGCCACTACGAGCAGTACTTC

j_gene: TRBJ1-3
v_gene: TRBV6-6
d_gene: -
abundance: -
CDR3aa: CASSPVARAGNTIYF
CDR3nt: TGTGCCAGCAGCCCTGTGGCCAGGGCTGGAAACACCATATATTTT

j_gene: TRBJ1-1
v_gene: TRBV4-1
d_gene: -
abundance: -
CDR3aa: CASSQELRGLGNTEAFF
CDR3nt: TGCGCCAGCAGCCAAGAGTTGCGGGGTCTGGGGAACACTGAAGCTTTCTTT

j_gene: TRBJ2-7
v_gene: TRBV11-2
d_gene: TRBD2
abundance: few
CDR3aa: CASTKSLPSGHYEQYF
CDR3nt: TGTGCCAGCACCAAATCGCTCCCTAGCGGACACTACGAGCAGTACTTC

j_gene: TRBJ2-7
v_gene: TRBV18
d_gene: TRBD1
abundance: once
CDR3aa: CASSLRQGAEEQYF
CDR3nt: TGTGCCAGCTCCCTCAGACAGGGGGCTGAAGAGCAGTACTTC

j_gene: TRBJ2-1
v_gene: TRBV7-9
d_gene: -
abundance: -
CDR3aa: CASSLVPTFESANEQFF
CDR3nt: TGTGCCAGCAGCTTAGTACCCACTTTCGAGTCAGCGAATGAGCAGTTCTTC

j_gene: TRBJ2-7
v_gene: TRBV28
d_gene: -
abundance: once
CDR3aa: CASSLVQTSYEQYF
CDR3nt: TGTGCCAGCAGTTTAGTACAGACATCCTACGAGCAGTACTTC

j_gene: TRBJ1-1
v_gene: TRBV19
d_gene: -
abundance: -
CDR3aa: CASSFMGRNTEAFF
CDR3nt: TGTGCCAGTAGTTTTATGGGGAGAAACACTGAAGCTTTCTTT

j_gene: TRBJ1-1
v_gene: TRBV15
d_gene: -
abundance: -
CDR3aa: CATSRPSSERGEAFF
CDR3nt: TGTGCCACCAGCAGACCCTCATCAGAGCGCGGTGAAGCTTTCTTT

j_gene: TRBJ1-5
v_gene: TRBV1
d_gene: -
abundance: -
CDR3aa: CTSSQGGTGDQPQHF
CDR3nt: TGCACCAGCAGCCAAGGAGGGACAGGGGACCAGCCCCAGCATTTT

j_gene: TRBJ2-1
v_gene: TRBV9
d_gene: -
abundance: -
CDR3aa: CASSGGTNNEQFF
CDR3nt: TGTGCCAGCAGCGGCGGGACGAACAATGAGCAGTTCTTC

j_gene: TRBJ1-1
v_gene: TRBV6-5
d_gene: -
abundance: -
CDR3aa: CASSYHKQFEAFF
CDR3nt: TGTGCCAGCAGTTACCATAAACAGTTTGAAGCTTTCTTT

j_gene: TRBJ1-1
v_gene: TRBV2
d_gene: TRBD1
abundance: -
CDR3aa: CASSKQGMEGEAFF
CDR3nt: TGTGCCAGCAGTAAACAGGGGATGGAGGGTGAAGCTTTCTTT

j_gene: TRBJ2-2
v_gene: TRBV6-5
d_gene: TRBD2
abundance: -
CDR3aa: CASWRGGTGELFF
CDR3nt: TGTGCCAGCTGGCGGGGGGGCACCGGGGAGCTGTTTTTT

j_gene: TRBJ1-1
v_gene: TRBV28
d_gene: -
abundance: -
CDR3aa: CASSSPPGQGRTEAFF
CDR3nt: TGTGCCAGCAGTTCCCCCCCAGGGCAGGGTCGAACTGAAGCTTTCTTT

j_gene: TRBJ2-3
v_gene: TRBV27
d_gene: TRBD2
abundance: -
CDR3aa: CASSSRLAAPKFSTDTQYF
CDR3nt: TGTGCCAGCAGTTCAAGACTAGCGGCCCCAAAGTTTAGCACAGATACGCAGTATTTT

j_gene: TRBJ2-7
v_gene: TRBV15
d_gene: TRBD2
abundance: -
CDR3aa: CATSVPGLAGGSSYEQYF
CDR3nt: TGTGCCACCAGCGTCCCGGGACTAGCGGGAGGTAGCTCCTACGAGCAGTACTTC

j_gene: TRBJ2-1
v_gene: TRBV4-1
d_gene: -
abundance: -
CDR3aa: CASSLSSYNEQFF
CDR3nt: TGCGCCAGCAGCCTATCCTCCTACAATGAGCAGTTCTTC

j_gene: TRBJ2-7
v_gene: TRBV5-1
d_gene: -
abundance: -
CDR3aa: CASSAAARVYEQYF
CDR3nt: TGCGCCAGCAGCGCGGCAGCTAGAGTTTACGAGCAGTACTTC

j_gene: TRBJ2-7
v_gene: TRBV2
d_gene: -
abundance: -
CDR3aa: CVSAGYEQYF
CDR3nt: TGTGTCTCGGCAGGCTACGAGCAGTACTTC

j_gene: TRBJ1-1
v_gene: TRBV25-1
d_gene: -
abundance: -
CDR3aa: CASREEARLEAFF
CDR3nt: TGTGCCAGCAGGGAGGAAGCCAGGTTGGAAGCTTTCTTT

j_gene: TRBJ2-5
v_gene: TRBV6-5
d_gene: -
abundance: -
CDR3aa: CASSQRVQETQYF
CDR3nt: TGTGCCAGCAGTCAGCGGGTCCAAGAGACCCAGTACTTC

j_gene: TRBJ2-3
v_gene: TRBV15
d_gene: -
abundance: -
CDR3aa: CATSGGLRSTDTQYF
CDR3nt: TGTGCCACCAGCGGTGGACTGAGAAGCACAGATACGCAGTATTTT

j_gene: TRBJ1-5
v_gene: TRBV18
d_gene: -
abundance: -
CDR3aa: CASSRAGRGKSNQPQHF
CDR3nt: TGTGCCAGCTCACGCGCTGGGAGGGGAAAGAGCAATCAGCCCCAGCATTTT